The next 26 T cell receptor beta chains were all read from a single sample in a study of shared clonotypes between healthy human individuals. Only in-frame clones appear in the TCRdb table, and some are missing; sequencing was by immunoSEQ multiplex PCR. The sample lists a few million clones; 85% to 95% were seen once. Sequencing used naive CD4+ T cells sorted from blood. Stated subset: CD45RA+ positively selected. These receptors came from a man aged 18 to 29 in good health.

V usage is TRBV7-9 and J usage is TRBJ1-5; 9 bases line up with TRBD1. The trim removed 1 base at V and 0 bases at J, leaving 4 bases unmatched. CDR1 and CDR2 (germline): SEHNR, FQNEAQ (reference sequence). The CDR3 covers 17 residues. For the CDR3, the DNA is TGTGCCAGCAGCTTAGGGACAGGGGCTGTTAGCAATCAGCCCCAGCATTTT. Residues: CASSLGTGAVSNQPQHF.

This clone was seen more than once but under ten times. The chain employs TRBV10-3 and TRBJ1-1; 8 bases map to TRBD1. The CDR3 consists of 16 residues. V lost 7 bases to trimming and J lost 0 bases; unmatched junction nucleotides: 10. Germline CDR1 is ENHRY and CDR2 is SYGVKD. CDR3 loop: CAITQGGTLMNTEAFF. The DNA for the CDR3 is TGTGCCATCACACAGGGGGGAACTTTAATGAACACTGAAGCTTTCTTT.

About this clone: This same CDR3 is encoded by further DNA sequences in the sample. The rearrangement links TRBV18 to TRBJ2-1; D possibly corresponds to TRBD2 (5 bases). CDR3 length: 15 residues. CDR1 and CDR2 (germline): KGHSH, LQKENI. Trimming shortened V by 3 bases and J by 0 bases, and 9 bases separated the two germline ends. CDR3 sequence: CASSPGVSSYNEQFF. CDR3 DNA sequence: TGTGCCAGCTCACCCGGGGTCAGCTCCTACAATGAGCAGTTCTTC.

V and J are TRBV1 and TRBJ2-5; the table assigns TRBD2, which was not confirmed against the DNA. TRBV1 has pseudogene status. The CDR3 contains 14 residues. The CDR3 sequence is CTSSPGTSGGAQYF. In DNA form, the CDR3 reads TGCACCAGCAGCCCCGGGACTAGCGGGGGGGCCCAGTACTTC.

The chain couples TRBV4-1 to TRBJ2-2, with D uncertain. Germline assignment: CDR1 MGHRA and CDR2 YSYEKL. The CDR3 has 16 amino acids. V lost 0 bases and J lost 5, with 13 bases in between. DNA of the CDR3: TGCGCCAGCAGCCAAGAAAAGGAAGGGCGGACCGGGGAGCTGTTTTTT. As protein: CASSQEKEGRTGELFF.

For this clone: This specimen includes other DNA sequences encoding the same CDR3. The CDR3 DNA reads as TGTGCCAGCAGTGAAATACTAGCGGGAGGGTACAATGAGCAGTTCTTC. Protein sequence: CASSEILAGGYNEQFF. The chain uses TRBV6-1 and TRBJ2-1; 13 positions agree with TRBD2. Germline V lookup: CDR1 MNHNS, CDR2 SASEGT. The CDR3 has 16 residues. V lost 2 bases to trimming and J lost 4 bases; unmatched junction nucleotides: 2.

This rearrangement joins TRBV14 to TRBJ2-1; D may be TRBD2 (6 bases). The germline gives CDR1 SGHDN, CDR2 FVKESK. CDR3 size: 16 residues. Trimming removed 0 bases at V and 5 bases at J, with 14 bases between. CDR3 protein: CASSQEVGTFHNEQFF. CDR3 DNA: TGTGCCAGCAGCCAAGAAGTGGGGACTTTTCACAATGAGCAGTTCTTC.

The chain recombines TRBV28 with TRBJ2-2; D is uncertain. CDR3 length: 13 amino acids. Germline CDR1 reads MDHEN; CDR2 reads SYDVKM. The V end lost 11 bases, the J end lost 6 bases, and 16 bases lay between the germline ends. DNA of the CDR3: TGTGCCGGCGCCGCGGTCCGGCCCGGGGAGCTGTTTTTT. Residues: CAGAAVRPGELFF.

For this clone: This same CDR3 is encoded by further DNA sequences in the sample. The genes are TRBV6-5 and TRBJ1-1, with D possibly TRBD1 on 5 matching bases. V was pared by 2 bases and J by 2 bases, with 6 bases between. CDR3 length equals 13 residues. Per the germline V gene, CDR1 is MNHEY and CDR2 is SVGAGI. In DNA, the CDR3 is TGTGCCAGCAGTTACAGGGACAACACTGAAGCTTTCTTT. Encoded protein: CASSYRDNTEAFF.

The chain joins TRBV6-6 to TRBJ1-1; D unclear. Germline assignment: CDR1 MNHNY and CDR2 SVGAGI (reference sequence). Trimming removed 6 bases from V and 0 bases from J, with 14 bases in between. The CDR3 runs 15 residues. CDR3: CASRSTAPMNTEAFF. The DNA for the CDR3 is TGTGCCAGCAGGTCGACGGCCCCAATGAACACTGAAGCTTTCTTT.

This rearrangement joins TRBV7-2 to TRBJ1-2, with D tentatively TRBD1 (5 bases). V shed 2 bases and J shed 8 bases, with 15 bases lying between them. The V gene's germline CDR1 is SGHTA and CDR2 FQGNSA. This CDR3 contains 14 residues. This CDR3 reads CASSLPSSGTGYTF. The CDR3 DNA reads TGTGCCAGCAGCTTACCATCTTCCGGGACGGGCTACACCTTC. Complete variable domain (other parts from reference TRBV7-2 and TRBJ1-2): GAGVSQSPSNKVTEKGKDVELRCDPISGHTALYWYRQSLGQGLEFLIYFQGNSAPDKSGLPSDRFSAERTGGSVSTLTIQRTQQEDSAVYLCASSLPSSGTGYTFGSGTRLTVV.

This clone was counted a single time. The CDR3 coding sequence is TGTGCCAGCAGCTTAAAAGAACTAAACGCCCAGCATTTT. It codes for CASSLKELNAQHF. The chain carries TRBV7-2 and TRBJ1-5; no definite D call. The V end lost 2 bases, the J end lost 11 bases, and 13 bases lay between the germline ends. Germline V gene data show CDR1 as SGHTA and CDR2 as FQGNSA. The CDR3 totals 13 residues.

Of note for this clone: Additional DNA sequences in this sample encode the identical CDR3. The chain carries TRBV29-1 and TRBJ1-1, with TRBD1 matching over 10 bases. The CDR3 spans 12 residues. Germline lookup yields CDR1 SQVTM and CDR2 ANQGSEA. The ends lost 5 bases at V and 5 bases at J; junction bases unmatched: 2. The CDR3 here is CSVRTGGTEAFF. The DNA for the CDR3 is TGCAGCGTTAGGACAGGGGGGACTGAAGCTTTCTTT.

The chain combines TRBV7-9 with TRBJ1-4; 7 positions agree with TRBD1. J was trimmed by 5 bases and V by 4 bases; bases with no gene match: 7. In germline, CDR1 is SEHNR, CDR2 FQNEAQ (reference sequence). CDR3 length: 15 residues. The CDR3 loop reads CASSSAGTVNEKLFF. The CDR3 DNA reads TGTGCCAGCAGCTCAGCCGGGACAGTGAATGAAAAACTGTTTTTT.

This sequence joins TRBV4-2 and TRBJ2-1; TRBD2 is a possible D gene (5 bases). Per germline, CDR1 LGHNA and CDR2 YNFKEQ. V was cut by 6 bases and J by 7 bases, with 16 bases left in between. The CDR3 consists of 14 residues. The CDR3 is CASSLIGLTNEQFF. CDR3 DNA: TGTGCCAGCAGTCTAATTGGACTGACGAATGAGCAGTTCTTC.

This chain links TRBV5-4 with TRBJ1-1; possible D gene TRBD1, 6 bases. V lost 5 bases, J lost 1 base, and 12 bases lay in between. CDR3 length: 14 amino acids. From germline, CDR1 is SGHNT and CDR2 YYREEE (reference sequence). The DNA for the CDR3 is TGTGCCAGCAGGGGGGGCGAGACGAACACTGAAGCTTTCTTT. Protein product: CASRGGETNTEAFF.

A word on this clone: The sample carries other DNA sequences with the same CDR3. V gene TRBV15 combines with J gene TRBJ1-5; D not resolved. Germline CDR1 reads LNHNV; CDR2 reads YYDKDF (reference sequence). This CDR3 region has 12 residues. The germline V and J ends were trimmed by 3 bases and 7 bases, with 7 bases remaining between them. The CDR3 here is CATSRDDQPQHF. The DNA of the CDR3 is TGTGCCACCAGCAGGGATGACCAGCCCCAGCATTTT.

The chain employs TRBV18 and TRBJ2-7; TRBD1 matches at 8 bases. In germline, CDR1 is KGHSH, CDR2 LQKENI. V shed 2 bases and J 3 bases; nucleotides not matched to a gene: 6. The CDR3 spans 15 residues. The CDR3 here is CASSPGRGPDYEQYF. The CDR3 coding sequence is TGTGCCAGCTCACCAGGCAGGGGGCCCGACTACGAGCAGTACTTC.

This chain links TRBV10-1 with TRBJ2-3, with no clear D. CDR3 length equals 14 residues. CDR1 WNHNN and CDR2 SYGVQD come from the germline V gene (reference sequence). Trimming shortened V by 0 bases and J by 4 bases, and 8 bases separated the two germline ends. The CDR3 is CASSESPSADTQYF. DNA of the CDR3: TGCGCCAGCAGTGAGTCCCCGTCCGCAGATACGCAGTATTTT.

The V gene is TRBV7-2, the J gene TRBJ1-6; D is uncertain. Trimming pared 3 bases from V and 5 bases from J, leaving 14 bases between. This CDR3 region has 16 residues. Germline values: CDR1 SGHTA, CDR2 FQGNSA. This CDR3 is CASSFGRGVDNSPLHF. DNA of the CDR3: TGTGCCAGCAGCTTCGGGCGAGGAGTGGATAATTCACCCCTCCACTTT.

The J gene is TRBJ1-2, the V gene TRBV19; 9 nucleotides align to TRBD1. Looked up from germline, CDR1 is LNHDA and CDR2 is SQIVND (reference sequence). The CDR3 runs to 13 residues. V was clipped by 8 bases and J by 0 bases; unmatched bases: 1. Here the CDR3 reads CASRQGANYGYTF. The CDR3 DNA reads as TGTGCCAGTCGACAGGGGGCTAACTATGGCTACACCTTC.

This chain uses TRBV4-3 with TRBJ1-4; no firm D call. CDR1 is LGHNA, CDR2 YSLEER, per germline. The V and J ends lost 1 base and 7 bases respectively, with 13 bases between them. This CDR3 comprises 15 residues. For the CDR3, the DNA is TGCGCCAGCAGCCAAGGTGAACAGCGGGGTGAAAAACTGTTTTTT. Protein: CASSQGEQRGEKLFF.

The chain has TRBV5-6 and TRBJ2-2; the match to TRBD1 covers 8 bases. The V and J ends lost 4 bases and 2 bases, in that order; junction bases with no gene match: 4. Per the germline V gene, CDR1 is SGHDT and CDR2 is YYEEEE. The CDR3 extends over 15 amino acids. The CDR3 DNA follows: TGTGCCAGCAGCCGACAGGGGACAAACACCGGGGAGCTGTTTTTT. It translates to CASSRQGTNTGELFF.

The rearrangement uses TRBV25-1 and TRBJ2-1; maybe TRBD1 (6 bases). Deletions cut 6 bases from V and 15 bases from J, with 12 bases between. Looked up from germline, CDR1 is MGHDK and CDR2 is SYGVNS. CDR3 size: 10 residues. The CDR3 sequence is CASRGAKVFF. As DNA, the CDR3 is TGTGCCAGCAGGGGGGCCAAGGTGTTCTTC.

DNA of the CDR3: TGTGCCAGCAGCTTAGATGCCCTCTATGGCTACACCTTC. This encodes CASSLDALYGYTF. The chain combines TRBV7-9 with TRBJ1-2; no firm D call. With 1 base removed from V and 4 bases from J, the gap between germline ends came to 7 bases. Germline V gives CDR1 SEHNR, CDR2 FQNEAQ (reference sequence). The CDR3 sequence is 13 residues long.

This rearrangement joins TRBV5-1 to TRBJ2-7, with 7 bases identical to TRBD2. Germline V gene data show CDR1 as SGHRS and CDR2 as YFSETQ. The trim removed 1 base at V and 6 bases at J, leaving 7 bases unmatched. This CDR3 is built from 14 residues. CDR3 sequence (DNA): TGCGCCAGCAGCTTGCGGGGAGGGCCTGGCGAGCAGTACTTC. This gives the protein CASSLRGGPGEQYF. The complete variable domain, with remaining parts taken from reference TRBV5-1 and TRBJ2-7, reads KAGVTQTPRYLIKTRGQQVTLSCSPISGHRSVSWYQQTPGQGLQFLFEYFSETQRNKGNFPGRFSGRQFSNSRSEMNVSTLELGDSALYLCASSLRGGPGEQYFGPGTRLTVT.